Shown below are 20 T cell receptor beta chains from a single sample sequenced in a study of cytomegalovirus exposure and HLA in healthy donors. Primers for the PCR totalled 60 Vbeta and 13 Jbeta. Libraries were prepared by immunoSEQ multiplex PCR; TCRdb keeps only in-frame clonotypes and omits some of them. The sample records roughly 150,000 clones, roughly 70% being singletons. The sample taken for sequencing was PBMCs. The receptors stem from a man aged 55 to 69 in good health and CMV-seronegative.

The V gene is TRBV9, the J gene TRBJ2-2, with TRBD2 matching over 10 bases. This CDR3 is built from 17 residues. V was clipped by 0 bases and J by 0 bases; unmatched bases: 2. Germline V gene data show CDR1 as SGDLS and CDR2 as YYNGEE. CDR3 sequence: CASSVGLAGSNTGELFF. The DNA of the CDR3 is TGTGCCAGCAGCGTAGGACTAGCGGGTTCGAACACCGGGGAGCTGTTTTTT. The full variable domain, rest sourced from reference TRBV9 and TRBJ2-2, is DSGVTQTPKHLITATGQRVTLRCSPRSGDLSVYWYQQSLDQGLQFLIQYYNGEERAKGNILERFSAQQFPDLHSELNLSSLELGDSALYFCASSVGLAGSNTGELFFGEGSRLTVL.

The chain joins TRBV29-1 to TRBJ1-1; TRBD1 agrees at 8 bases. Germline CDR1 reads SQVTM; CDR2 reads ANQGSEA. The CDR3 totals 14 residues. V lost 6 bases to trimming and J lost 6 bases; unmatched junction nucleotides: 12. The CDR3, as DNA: TGCAGCGTCTCCTCGGACAGGGAATCAGCTGAAGCTTTCTTT. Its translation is CSVSSDRESAEAFF. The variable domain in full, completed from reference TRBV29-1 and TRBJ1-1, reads SAVISQKPSRDICQRGTSLTIQCQVDSQVTMMFWYRQQPGQSLTLIATANQGSEATYESGFVIDKFPISRPNLTFSTLTVSNMSPEDSSIYLCSVSSDRESAEAFFGQGTRLTVV.

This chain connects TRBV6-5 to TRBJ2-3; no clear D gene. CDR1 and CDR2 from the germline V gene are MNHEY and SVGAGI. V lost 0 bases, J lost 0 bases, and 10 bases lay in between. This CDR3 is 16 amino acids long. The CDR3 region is CASSYSSRSSTDTQYF. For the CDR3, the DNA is TGTGCCAGCAGTTACTCGTCGCGAAGTAGCACAGATACGCAGTATTTT.

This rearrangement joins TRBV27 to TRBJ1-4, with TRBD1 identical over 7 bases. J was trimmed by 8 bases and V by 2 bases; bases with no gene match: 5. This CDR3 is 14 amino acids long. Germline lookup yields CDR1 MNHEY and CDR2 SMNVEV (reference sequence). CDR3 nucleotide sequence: TGTGCCAGCAGTTTAGGACAGGTTCGGGAAAAACTGTTTTTT. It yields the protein CASSLGQVREKLFF. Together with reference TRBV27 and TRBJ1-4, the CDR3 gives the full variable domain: EAQVTQNPRYLITVTGKKLTVTCSQNMNHEYMSWYRQDPGLGLRQIYYSMNVEVTDKGDVPEGYKVSRKEKRNFPLILESPSPNQTSLYFCASSLGQVREKLFFGSGTQLSVL.

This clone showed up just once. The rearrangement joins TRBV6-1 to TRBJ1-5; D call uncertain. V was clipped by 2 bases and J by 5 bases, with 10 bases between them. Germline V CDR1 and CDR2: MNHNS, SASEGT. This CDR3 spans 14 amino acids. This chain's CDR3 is CASSERAEDQPQHF. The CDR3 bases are TGTGCCAGCAGTGAACGCGCGGAGGATCAGCCCCAGCATTTT.

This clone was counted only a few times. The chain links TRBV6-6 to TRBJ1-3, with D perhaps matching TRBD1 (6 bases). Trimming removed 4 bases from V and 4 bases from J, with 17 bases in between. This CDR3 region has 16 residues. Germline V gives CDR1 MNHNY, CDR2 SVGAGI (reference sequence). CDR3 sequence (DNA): TGTGCCAGCAGTTGGGGACAATTGGCGGCGGGAAACACCATATATTTT. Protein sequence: CASSWGQLAAGNTIYF.

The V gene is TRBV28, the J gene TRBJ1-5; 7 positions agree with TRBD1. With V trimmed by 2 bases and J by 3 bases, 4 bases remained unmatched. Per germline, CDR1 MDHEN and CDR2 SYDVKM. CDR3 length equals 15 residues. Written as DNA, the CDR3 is TGTGCCAGCAGTTTAGAGGGGGCCAACAATCAGCCCCAGCATTTT. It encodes CASSLEGANNQPQHF. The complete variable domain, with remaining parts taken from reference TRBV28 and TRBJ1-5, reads DVKVTQSSRYLVKRTGEKVFLECVQDMDHENMFWYRQDPGLGLRLIYFSYDVKMKEKGDIPEGYSVSREKKERFSLILESASTNQTSMYLCASSLEGANNQPQHFGDGTRLSIL.

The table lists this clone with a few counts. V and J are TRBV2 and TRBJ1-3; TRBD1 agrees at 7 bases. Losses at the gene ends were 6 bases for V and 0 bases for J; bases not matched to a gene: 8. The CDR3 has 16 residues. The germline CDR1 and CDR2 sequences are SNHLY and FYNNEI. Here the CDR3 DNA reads TGTGCCAGCAGGAATAACAGGGGCAGCTCTGGAAACACCATATATTTT. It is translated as CASRNNRGSSGNTIYF.

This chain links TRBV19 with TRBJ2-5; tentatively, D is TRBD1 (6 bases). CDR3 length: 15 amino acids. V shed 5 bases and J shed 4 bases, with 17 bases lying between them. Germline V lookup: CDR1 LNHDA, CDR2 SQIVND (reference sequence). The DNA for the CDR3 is TGTGCCAGTAGTCCCCCCCACGGCAGGGGAGAGACCCAGTACTTC. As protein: CASSPPHGRGETQYF.

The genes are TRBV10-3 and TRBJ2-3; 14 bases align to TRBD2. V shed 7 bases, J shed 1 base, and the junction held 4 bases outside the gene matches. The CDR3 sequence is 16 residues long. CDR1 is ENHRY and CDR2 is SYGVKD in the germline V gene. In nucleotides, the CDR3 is TGTGCCATCACCAAGACTAGCGGGAGGGGCACAGATACGCAGTATTTT. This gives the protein CAITKTSGRGTDTQYF.

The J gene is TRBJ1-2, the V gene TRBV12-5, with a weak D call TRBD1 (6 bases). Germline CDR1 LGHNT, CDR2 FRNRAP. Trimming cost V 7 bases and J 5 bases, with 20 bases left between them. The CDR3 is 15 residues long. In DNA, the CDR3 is TGTGCTAGTGCCCTCTCCACGGACAGCAGATATGGCTACACCTTC. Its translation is CASALSTDSRYGYTF.

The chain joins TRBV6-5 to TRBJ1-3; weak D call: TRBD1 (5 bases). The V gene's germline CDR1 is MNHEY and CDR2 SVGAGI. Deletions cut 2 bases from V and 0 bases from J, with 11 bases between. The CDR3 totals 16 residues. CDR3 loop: CASSYIGGISGNTIYF. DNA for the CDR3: TGTGCCAGCAGTTACATTGGGGGGATCTCTGGAAACACCATATATTTT.

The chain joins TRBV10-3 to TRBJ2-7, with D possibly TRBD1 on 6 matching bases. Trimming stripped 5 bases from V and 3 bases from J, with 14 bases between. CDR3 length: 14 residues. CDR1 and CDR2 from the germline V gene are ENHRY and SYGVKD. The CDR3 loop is CAISRTVSNYEQYF. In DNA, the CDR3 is TGTGCCATCAGTAGGACAGTTTCCAACTACGAGCAGTACTTC.

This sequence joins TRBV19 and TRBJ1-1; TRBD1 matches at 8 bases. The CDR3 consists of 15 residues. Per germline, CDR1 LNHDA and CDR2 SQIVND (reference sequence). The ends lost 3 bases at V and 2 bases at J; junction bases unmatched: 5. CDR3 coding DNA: TGTGCCAGTAGTATTCAGGGGGCAGAAAACACTGAAGCTTTCTTT. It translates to CASSIQGAENTEAFF.

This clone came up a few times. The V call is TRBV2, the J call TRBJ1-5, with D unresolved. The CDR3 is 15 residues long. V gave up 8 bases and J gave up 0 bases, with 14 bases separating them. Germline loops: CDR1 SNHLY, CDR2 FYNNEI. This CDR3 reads CASSSGEYSNQPQHF. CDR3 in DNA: TGTGCCAGCTCCTCGGGAGAATATAGCAATCAGCCCCAGCATTTT.

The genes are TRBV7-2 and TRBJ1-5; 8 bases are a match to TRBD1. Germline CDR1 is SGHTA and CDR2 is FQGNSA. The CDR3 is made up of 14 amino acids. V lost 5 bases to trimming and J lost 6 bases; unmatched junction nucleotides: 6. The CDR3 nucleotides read TGTGCCAGCAGCGTACAGGGGGGCGGTCAGCCCCAGCATTTT. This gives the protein CASSVQGGGQPQHF. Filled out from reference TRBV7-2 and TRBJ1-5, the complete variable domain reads GAGVSQSPSNKVTEKGKDVELRCDPISGHTALYWYRQSLGQGLEFLIYFQGNSAPDKSGLPSDRFSAERTGGSVSTLTIQRTQQEDSAVYLCASSVQGGGQPQHFGDGTRLSIL.

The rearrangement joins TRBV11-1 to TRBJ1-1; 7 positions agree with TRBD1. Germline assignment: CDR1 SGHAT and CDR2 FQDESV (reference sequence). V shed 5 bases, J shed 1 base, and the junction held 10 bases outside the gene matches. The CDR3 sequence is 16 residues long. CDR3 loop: CASSPRRGQWNTEAFF. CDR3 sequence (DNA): TGTGCCAGCAGCCCCCGGAGGGGGCAGTGGAACACTGAAGCTTTCTTT.

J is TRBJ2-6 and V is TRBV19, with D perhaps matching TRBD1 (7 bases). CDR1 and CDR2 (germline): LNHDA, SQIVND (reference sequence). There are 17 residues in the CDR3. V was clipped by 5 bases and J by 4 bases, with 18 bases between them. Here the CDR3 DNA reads TGTGCCAGTAGTGACCGACAGGGACTCTCCGGGGCCAACGTCCTGACTTTC. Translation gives CASSDRQGLSGANVLTF. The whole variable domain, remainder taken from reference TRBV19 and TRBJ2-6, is DGGITQSPKYLFRKEGQNVTLSCEQNLNHDAMYWYRQDPGQGLRLIYYSQIVNDFQKGDIAEGYSVSREKKESFPLTVTSAQKNPTAFYLCASSDRQGLSGANVLTFGAGSRLTVL.

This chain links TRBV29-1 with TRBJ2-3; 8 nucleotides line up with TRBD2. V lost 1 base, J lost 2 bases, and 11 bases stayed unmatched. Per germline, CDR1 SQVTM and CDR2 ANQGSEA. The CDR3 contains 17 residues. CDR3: CSVEGWSDGRATDTQYF. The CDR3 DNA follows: TGCAGCGTTGAAGGGTGGTCGGACGGGAGGGCCACAGATACGCAGTATTTT.

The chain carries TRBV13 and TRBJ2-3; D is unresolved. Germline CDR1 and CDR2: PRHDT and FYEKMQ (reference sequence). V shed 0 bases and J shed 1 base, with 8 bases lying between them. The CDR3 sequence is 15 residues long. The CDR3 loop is CASSLGSSGTDTQYF. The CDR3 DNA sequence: TGTGCCAGCAGCTTAGGCTCCAGCGGCACAGATACGCAGTATTTT. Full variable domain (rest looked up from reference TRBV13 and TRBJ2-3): AAGVIQSPRHLIKEKRETATLKCYPIPRHDTVYWYQQGPGQDPQFLISFYEKMQSDKGSIPDRFSAQQFSDYHSELNMSSLELGDSALYFCASSLGSSGTDTQYFGPGTRLTVL.